A selection of T cell receptor beta chains follows, all from one sample in a study of neoadjuvant anti-PD-1 for oral cavity cancer. TCRdb keeps only in-frame clones here, not all; method: immunoSEQ multiplex PCR. The sample yields roughly 14,000 clones, roughly 70% seen once. The specimen was PBMCs, collected before nivolumab (anti-PD-1) treatment. These receptors came from a person aged 40 to 85 with oral cavity squamous cell carcinoma. Each CDR3 is given without its conserved first and last residue. Fields, in order: V gene, J gene, D gene, CDR3 protein. A D gene is named only where the DNA matches it firmly.

v_call: TRBV4-1
j_call: TRBJ1-2
d_call: NA
cdr3_aa: ASSQEEYRAVGKGYT

v_call: TRBV7-8
j_call: TRBJ1-2
d_call: TRBD1
cdr3_aa: ASSLVGQGAYT

v_call: TRBV10-2
j_call: TRBJ2-2
d_call: NA
cdr3_aa: ASSQGIGAGELF

v_call: TRBV10-3
j_call: TRBJ2-7
d_call: NA
cdr3_aa: AISDGSDWTEQY

v_call: TRBV19
j_call: TRBJ2-7
d_call: TRBD2
cdr3_aa: ASSSGRAGEQY

v_call: TRBV7-2
j_call: TRBJ1-4
d_call: NA
cdr3_aa: ASSANRVEKLF

v_call: TRBV2
j_call: TRBJ1-1
d_call: TRBD1
cdr3_aa: ASRDREGTEAF

v_call: TRBV11-2
j_call: TRBJ2-1
d_call: NA
cdr3_aa: ASRFGILASVNEQF

v_call: TRBV4-2
j_call: TRBJ1-1
d_call: TRBD1
cdr3_aa: ASSRLGGTDTEAF

v_call: TRBV10-1
j_call: TRBJ2-3
d_call: TRBD1
cdr3_aa: ASSGGQGSTDTQY

v_call: TRBV19
j_call: TRBJ1-5
d_call: NA
cdr3_aa: ASSNPNRANQPQH

v_call: TRBV6-6
j_call: TRBJ1-1
d_call: NA
cdr3_aa: ASIKPHGQTHTEAF

v_call: TRBV4-1
j_call: TRBJ1-1
d_call: NA
cdr3_aa: ASSSDSRTEAF

v_call: TRBV2
j_call: TRBJ2-1
d_call: TRBD2
cdr3_aa: ASRGSGRGSYNEQF

v_call: TRBV11-3
j_call: TRBJ1-1
d_call: NA
cdr3_aa: ASRGRNTEAF

v_call: TRBV10-2
j_call: TRBJ1-6
d_call: NA
cdr3_aa: ASSVQGNSPLH

v_call: TRBV15
j_call: TRBJ2-7
d_call: NA
cdr3_aa: ATSRDGQFYEQY

v_call: TRBV28
j_call: TRBJ1-1
d_call: NA
cdr3_aa: ASSIARQNTEAF